The rows below give T cell receptor beta chains drawn from one sample of a study of graft-versus-host responses after intestinal transplantation. These receptors are not linked to any known antigen. Libraries were prepared by immunoSEQ multiplex PCR; TCRdb keeps only in-frame clonotypes and omits some of them. The sample consists of approximately 90,000 clones, 85% to 95% of them appearing once. The starting material was unstimulated CD8+ T cells sorted from spleen or lymph node cells, obtained before intestinal transplant. The receptors stem from a human donor who received an intestinal transplant. The CDR3 runs from the conserved cysteine through the conserved F or W. Each record gives: CDR3 DNA, CDR3 protein, J gene, D gene, V gene, clone size. D genes are given only for firm matches. Clone size, where shown, is once, few, many, or a class for clones that have expanded.

DNA: TGTGCCAGCAGCTTGGGGGGGGGCGTTTACGAGCAGTACTTC
CDR3: CASSLGGGVYEQYF
J: TRBJ2-7
D: .
V: TRBV7-9
size: .

DNA: TGTGCCAGCAGTTTAGCGGGGACTGGGTACACTGAAGCTTTCTTT
CDR3: CASSLAGTGYTEAFF
J: TRBJ1-1
D: .
V: TRBV27
size: .

DNA: TGTGCCACCAACCCCGAGTGGGGGGATGGCTACACCTTC
CDR3: CATNPEWGDGYTF
J: TRBJ1-2
D: .
V: TRBV6-6
size: .

DNA: TGTGCCAGCAGCACCCGACAGGTGCCCTATGGCTACACCTTC
CDR3: CASSTRQVPYGYTF
J: TRBJ1-2
D: .
V: TRBV5-4
size: .

DNA: TGTGCCAGCCGGGAGGGACGTGCCTACGAGCAGTACTTC
CDR3: CASREGRAYEQYF
J: TRBJ2-7
D: TRBD2
V: TRBV7-2
size: .

DNA: TGTGCCAGCAGCTTCGGGGGCGAGCAGTACTTC
CDR3: CASSFGGEQYF
J: TRBJ2-7
D: .
V: TRBV5-6
size: .

DNA: TGTGCCAGCAGCTTGGGGACAGGGTTAGAAGACGGCTACACCTTC
CDR3: CASSLGTGLEDGYTF
J: TRBJ1-2
D: TRBD1
V: TRBV5-8
size: .

DNA: TGCGCCAGCAGCCAAGGGAGGATGGGGAATGAGCAGTTCTTC
CDR3: CASSQGRMGNEQFF
J: TRBJ2-1
D: .
V: TRBV4-3
size: .

DNA: TGTGCCAGCAGCTTAGGGACAGGTTCCTCCTACGAGCAGTACTTC
CDR3: CASSLGTGSSYEQYF
J: TRBJ2-7
D: TRBD1
V: TRBV7-2
size: .

DNA: TGTGCCAGCACCCTGACAGGGGGCAGCTACGAGCAGTACTTC
CDR3: CASTLTGGSYEQYF
J: TRBJ2-7
D: TRBD1
V: TRBV27
size: .

DNA: TGTGCCAGCAGCTTCGGGGGGCTTCAAGAGACCCAGTACTTC
CDR3: CASSFGGLQETQYF
J: TRBJ2-5
D: .
V: TRBV7-9
size: .

DNA: TGTGCCAGCAGCTTACTGCGCACCGGGGAGCTGTTTTTT
CDR3: CASSLLRTGELFF
J: TRBJ2-2
D: .
V: TRBV7-9
size: .

DNA: TGTGCCAGTAGTGGACTGAGCTCTGGGGCCAACGTCCTGACTTTC
CDR3: CASSGLSSGANVLTF
J: TRBJ2-6
D: .
V: TRBV19
size: .

DNA: TGTGCCAGTAGGGGGGGGGCGAACACCGGGGAGCTGTTTTTT
CDR3: CASRGGANTGELFF
J: TRBJ2-2
D: TRBD2
V: TRBV19
size: .

DNA: TGCGCCAGCAGTGAGGACAGGGGGCACCAGCCCCAGCATTTT
CDR3: CASSEDRGHQPQHF
J: TRBJ1-5
D: TRBD1
V: TRBV10-2
size: .

DNA: TGTGCCAGTAGTGACGGGACTAGCGGGGCAGATACGCAGTATTTT
CDR3: CASSDGTSGADTQYF
J: TRBJ2-3
D: TRBD2
V: TRBV19
size: .

DNA: TGTGCCAGCAGTCACAGGGGGCGAGGAGAAAAACTGTTTTTT
CDR3: CASSHRGRGEKLFF
J: TRBJ1-4
D: TRBD1
V: TRBV27
size: .

DNA: TGTGCCAGCAGTTACTCGAAGGGGAATGAGCAGTTCTTC
CDR3: CASSYSKGNEQFF
J: TRBJ2-1
D: .
V: TRBV6-6
size: .

DNA: TGTGCCAGCCAGTACGGGGTAAACACCGGGGAGCTGTTTTTT
CDR3: CASQYGVNTGELFF
J: TRBJ2-2
D: .
V: TRBV19
size: .

DNA: TGTGCCAGCAGTGGAACAGGGTCCGAGCAGTACTTC
CDR3: CASSGTGSEQYF
J: TRBJ2-7
D: .
V: TRBV27
size: .

DNA: TGCGCCAGCAGCCCGGGACACGGAAATGAAAAACTGTTTTTT
CDR3: CASSPGHGNEKLFF
J: TRBJ1-4
D: .
V: TRBV4-3
size: once

DNA: TGTGCCAGAGCGGACAGAAATGAGCAGTTCTTC
CDR3: CARADRNEQFF
J: TRBJ2-1
D: .
V: TRBV2
size: .

DNA: TGTGCCAGCAGCGTAGATCCCGGTATCCAGTTCTTC
CDR3: CASSVDPGIQFF
J: TRBJ2-1
D: .
V: TRBV9
size: .

DNA: TGTGCCAGCAGCCCCCCTGCGGGGGCCTTGGAGCAGTACTTC
CDR3: CASSPPAGALEQYF
J: TRBJ2-5
D: .
V: TRBV13
size: .

DNA: TGTGCCAGCAGTTACTACAGGGTTGATGAAGCTTTCTTT
CDR3: CASSYYRVDEAFF
J: TRBJ1-1
D: .
V: TRBV6-6
size: .

DNA: TGTGCCAGCAGTGAATGGGGACTAGCGGGGGCTCAAGAGACCCAGTACTTC
CDR3: CASSEWGLAGAQETQYF
J: TRBJ2-5
D: TRBD2
V: TRBV6-1
size: .

DNA: TGTGCAACCACCCCAGTTGTCGATTCACCCCTCCACTTT
CDR3: CATTPVVDSPLHF
J: TRBJ1-6
D: .
V: TRBV14
size: .

DNA: TGTGCCAGCAGTTTCCGGACAGGAAGTAACTATGGCTACACCTTC
CDR3: CASSFRTGSNYGYTF
J: TRBJ1-2
D: TRBD1
V: TRBV27
size: .

DNA: TGTGCCAGCGAGTACAGACAGGGGATGACAGATACGCAGTATTTT
CDR3: CASEYRQGMTDTQYF
J: TRBJ2-3
D: TRBD1
V: TRBV6-5
size: .

DNA: TGTGCCAGCAGCCATTTGGCCCCTGGGGATACGGACTACGAGCAGTACTTC
CDR3: CASSHLAPGDTDYEQYF
J: TRBJ2-7
D: .
V: TRBV16
size: .

DNA: TGTGCCAGTAGTGGGGGACTAGCGGGGGCGTACGAGCAGTACTTC
CDR3: CASSGGLAGAYEQYF
J: TRBJ2-7
D: TRBD2
V: TRBV19
size: .

DNA: TGTGCCAGTTCAAGGACAGGGGGCAATCAGCCCCAGCATTTT
CDR3: CASSRTGGNQPQHF
J: TRBJ1-5
D: TRBD1
V: TRBV6-5
size: .

DNA: TGTGCCAGCAGCCGTACTTGGGGGCGCAACAATCAGCCCCAGCATTTT
CDR3: CASSRTWGRNNQPQHF
J: TRBJ1-5
D: .
V: TRBV27
size: .

DNA: TGTGCCAGCAGTTTATCGGCAGGGGGCGGGCAGCCCCAGCATTTT
CDR3: CASSLSAGGGQPQHF
J: TRBJ1-5
D: TRBD1
V: TRBV27
size: .

DNA: TGTGCCATTCTAGGACGGAGGACCTACGAGCAGTACTTC
CDR3: CAILGRRTYEQYF
J: TRBJ2-7
D: .
V: TRBV5-8
size: .

DNA: TGTGCCAGCAGCTTCACCGGGACAGGGGCCCCCAATGAGCAGTTCTTC
CDR3: CASSFTGTGAPNEQFF
J: TRBJ2-1
D: TRBD1
V: TRBV11-2
size: .

DNA: TGTGCCAGCAGCTTAGGATCAGGGGGCGCGTTAACTAATGAAAAACTGTTTTTT
CDR3: CASSLGSGGALTNEKLFF
J: TRBJ1-4
D: TRBD1
V: TRBV7-9
size: .

DNA: TGTGCCAGCAGTTTATTAAGCGCAGGGGGAAACATTCAGTACTTC
CDR3: CASSLLSAGGNIQYF
J: TRBJ2-4
D: TRBD1
V: TRBV27
size: .

DNA: TGCGCCAGCAGCCAAGATAGGTGGGGGGGCCGGAGCGAGCAGTACTTC
CDR3: CASSQDRWGGRSEQYF
J: TRBJ2-7
D: .
V: TRBV4-3
size: .

DNA: TGTGCCAGCCGGGGTAACACTGAAGCTTTCTTT
CDR3: CASRGNTEAFF
J: TRBJ1-1
D: .
V: TRBV27
size: .

DNA: TGTGCCAGCTCGCGCGGACAGGGAAGCTCCTACGAGCAGTACTTC
CDR3: CASSRGQGSSYEQYF
J: TRBJ2-7
D: TRBD1
V: TRBV18
size: .

DNA: TGTGCCAGCAGCTTATGGGGGACAGGCTCCTATAATTCACCCCTCCACTTT
CDR3: CASSLWGTGSYNSPLHF
J: TRBJ1-6
D: TRBD1
V: TRBV11-2
size: .